This T cell receptor beta chain originates from a study of blood T cell repertoires in COVID-19. Study-wide context: The origin of the acute and convalescent COVID-19 samples was the United States, Italy and Spain. Sources were T cells, B-cell-depleted T cells, or PBMCs; the material itself was cDNA or gDNA.

Looked up from germline, CDR1 is SGHTA and CDR2 is FQGNSA. J was trimmed by 2 bases and V by 1 base; bases with no gene match: 5. The CDR3 covers 16 residues. As processed by the authors: Cell counts per sample came from amplifying reference gene primers. Some clones are missing from TCRdb's copy, which holds only in-frame ones; the method was immunoSEQ multiplex PCR. The DNA was the basis for D and trimming; V, J and clone size are from that table. The repertoire holds around 150,000 clones, with 80% to 90% as singletons. This clonotype was sampled from an older woman with active COVID-19. The gene calls are TRBV7-2 and TRBJ2-7, with 10 bases identical to TRBD1. Sequencing input: peripheral blood. The DNA for the CDR3 is TGTGCCAGCAGCTTAGTAGGGACAGGGGCACCCTACGAGCAGTACTTC. It translates to CASSLVGTGAPYEQYF.